The clone carrying this TCR beta chain was seen at least ten times. Its antigen remains unknown. The data derive from a study of response to subunit inactivated influenza vaccine. Findings and caveats of the study: There was a suggestion from the authors that each seasonal influenza vaccination recruits few new T cells.

TCRdb redid the calling of the RT-PCR reads with MiXCR, one entry per CDR3 protein. The sample has hundreds of thousands of distinct CDR3 sequences, around 18% seen once. CDR1 and CDR2 from the germline V gene are SEHNR and FQNEAQ (reference sequence). J gave up 7 bases and V 5 bases, and 8 bases lay outside the gene matches. The CDR3 is made up of 17 amino acids. The source of this sequence is a middle-aged man who received an inactivated influenza vaccine. This sample comprised PBMCs from blood, obtained more than 4 days after vaccination. This chain joins TRBV7-9 and TRBJ2-1, with TRBD2 matching over 16 bases. CDR3 region: CASSPGTSGRVENEQFF. The CDR3 DNA reads as TGTGCCAGCAGCCCCGGGACTAGCGGGAGGGTAGAGAATGAGCAGTTCTTC.